This T cell receptor (beta chain) was identified in a study of blood T cell repertoires in COVID-19. Sequencing was performed with immunoSEQ multiplex PCR; in TCRdb, only in-frame clones are kept and a portion is missing. The repertoire includes about 190,000 clones, under 80% of them detected once, and roughly 13% sits in the top ten. This clone was seen only once. Germline V lookup: CDR1 ENHRY, CDR2 SYGVKD. J lost 0 bases, V lost 4 bases, and 5 bases had no gene match. The CDR3 is made up of 16 amino acids. V gene TRBV10-3 combines with J gene TRBJ1-3, with 8 nucleotides matching TRBD1. The receptor's source is a man in his forties or fifties who had recovered from COVID-19. Sequences were obtained from peripheral blood. The CDR3 sequence is CAISARQGSSGNTIYF. CDR3 DNA: TGTGCCATCAGTGCGCGACAGGGGAGCTCTGGAAACACCATATATTTT.